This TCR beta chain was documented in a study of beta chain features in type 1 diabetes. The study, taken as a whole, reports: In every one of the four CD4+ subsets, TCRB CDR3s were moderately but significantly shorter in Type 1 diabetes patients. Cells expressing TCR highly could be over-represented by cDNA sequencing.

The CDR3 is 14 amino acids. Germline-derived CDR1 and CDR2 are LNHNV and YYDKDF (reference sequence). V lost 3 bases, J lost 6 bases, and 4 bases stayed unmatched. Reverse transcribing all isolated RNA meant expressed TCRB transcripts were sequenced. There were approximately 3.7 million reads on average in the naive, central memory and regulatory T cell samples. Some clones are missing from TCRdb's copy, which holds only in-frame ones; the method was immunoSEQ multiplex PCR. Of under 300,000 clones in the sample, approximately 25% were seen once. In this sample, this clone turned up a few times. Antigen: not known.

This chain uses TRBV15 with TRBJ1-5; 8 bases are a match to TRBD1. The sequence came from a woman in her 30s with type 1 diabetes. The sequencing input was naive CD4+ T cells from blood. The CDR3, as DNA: TGTGCCACCAGCAGGCAACAGGGGGTTCAGCCCCAGCATTTT. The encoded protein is CATSRQQGVQPQHF.